One T cell receptor beta chain is described in this entry. What it binds is unknown. Together with a sample-barcoded 5' primer, a J-beta primer mix was included in a second PCR lasting about 6 to 12 cycles. TCRdb fed the 5' RACE reads into MiXCR, producing one record per CDR3 protein. The sample includes about 930,000 distinct CDR3 sequences, 25% to 35% of them seen just once. The sample belongs to a study of blood T cells in healthy people across ages. The study's findings and limits: Among T cells, TCR beta diversity per million cells dropped roughly linearly as age rose.

With 0 bases removed from V and 4 bases from J, the gap between germline ends came to 7 bases. This CDR3 comprises 14 residues. The germline V gene has CDR1 SNHLY and CDR2 FYNNEI. This sample also belongs to another study, concerning T cells of mothers and their children. That paper states: Several million TCR beta reads per child versus over 9 million per mother.

The receptor's source is a woman in her forties in good health. The specimen sequenced was blood. The rearrangement links TRBV2 to TRBJ1-5, with D tentatively TRBD1 (5 bases). CDR3 bases: TGTGCCAGCAGTGAAGCTGGGGGGAATCAGCCCCAGCATTTT. Its translation: CASSEAGGNQPQHF.